This T cell receptor beta chain was identified during a study of cytomegalovirus exposure and HLA in healthy donors. Whole-study findings and limits: A few CMV-associated chains were confirmed in vitro to be specific for CMV antigens. About 90% or about 30% of the time was how often most TCR beta V segments were productive, according to an earlier analysis.

The germline CDR1 and CDR2 sequences are MNHNY and SVGAGI (reference sequence). Deletions cut 6 bases from V and 3 bases from J, with 17 bases between. CDR3 length: 15 amino acids. The PCR had 60 Vbeta and 13 Jbeta primers. Repertoires were generated with immunoSEQ multiplex PCR, while TCRdb's copy carries only in-frame clones and drops some. The table lists some 140,000 clones, 83% of them singletons. On this clone: As yet, its antigen is unknown.

Donors consisted of healthy bone marrow donors. At the time of sampling, donors were nominally healthy, though unrecorded immune exposures were likely. The receptor comes from a man between 35 and 55 years old in good health and CMV-seronegative. The chain uses TRBV6-6 and TRBJ2-5; no clear D gene. The sequenced material came from PBMCs. Here the CDR3 DNA reads TGTGCCAGCAGGCCTCGCAGGCAGTCTGAAGAGACCCAGTACTTC. It translates to CASRPRRQSEETQYF.